The T cell receptor beta chain described here comes from a study of T-cell reconstitution after alpha-beta-depleted transplantation in children. Germline V gives CDR1 MNHEY, CDR2 SVGEGT. There are 15 residues in the CDR3. V trimming: 5 bases; J trimming: 2 bases; junction bases outside the gene matches: 6. It was with unique molecular identifiers that the TCRbeta library was prepared. Each CDR3 protein gets one entry after TCRdb re-called the PCR reads with MiXCR. The sample consists of some 490,000 distinct CDR3 sequences, about 12% of them appearing once. Sequences were derived from PBMCs from the stem cell graft donor, sampled from the stem cell graft. The rearrangement links TRBV6-2 or TRBV6-3 to TRBJ2-1; 7 bases match TRBD2. The sequence came from a human donor who donated a stem cell graft to a child with combined immunodeficiency. This CDR3 is CASSRGGWTYNEQFF. The CDR3 DNA reads as TGTGCCAGCAGTCGCGGGGGATGGACCTACAATGAGCAGTTCTTC.